Listed below are T cell receptor beta chains from one sample, sequenced in a study of shared clonotypes between healthy human individuals. Profiled with immunoSEQ multiplex PCR; TCRdb holds only in-frame clones, not every one. The repertoire holds 300,000 to 400,000 clones, with around 87% as singletons. Material for sequencing was memory CD8+ T cells sorted from blood. The receptor set was obtained from a man aged 18 to 29 in good health. The CDR3 runs from the conserved cysteine through the conserved F or W. Fields, in order: V gene, CDR3 protein.

v_call: TRBV6-4; cdr3_aa: CASSDSGQADTQYF
v_call: TRBV5-1; cdr3_aa: CASSLVASYVHEQFF
v_call: TRBV4-3; cdr3_aa: CASSQGLAGGPYNEQFF
v_call: TRBV7-9; cdr3_aa: CASSQTSGGAPDTQYF
v_call: TRBV5-6; cdr3_aa: CASSRTSGTRNEQFF
v_call: TRBV4-2; cdr3_aa: CASSQELVYQPQHF
v_call: TRBV29-1; cdr3_aa: CSVEEEGYEQYF
v_call: TRBV19; cdr3_aa: CASRSDRVDGYTF
v_call: TRBV27; cdr3_aa: CASSVQGSYEQYF
v_call: TRBV2; cdr3_aa: CASRTTDTQYF
v_call: TRBV14; cdr3_aa: CASSQEGYEDLPTLYGYTF
v_call: TRBV27; cdr3_aa: CASSPTSGGGETQYF
v_call: TRBV6-5; cdr3_aa: CASSYSYGYEQYF
v_call: TRBV27; cdr3_aa: CASSLSPGGPSEQYF
v_call: TRBV30; cdr3_aa: CAWSTGNEQYF
v_call: TRBV9; cdr3_aa: CASSLHPRREEAFF
v_call: TRBV10-3; cdr3_aa: CAISESTLGEQFF
v_call: TRBV7-9; cdr3_aa: CASSDRGEGTDTQYF
v_call: TRBV7-9; cdr3_aa: CASSLEIWSGSSYEQYF
v_call: TRBV27; cdr3_aa: CASSPGPTNTEAFF
v_call: TRBV7-9; cdr3_aa: CASSLRADEQYF
v_call: TRBV2; cdr3_aa: CASTLLAKQETQYF
v_call: TRBV13; cdr3_aa: CASSLVLENTEAFF
v_call: TRBV4-3; cdr3_aa: CASSPGLAVSTDTQYF
v_call: TRBV28; cdr3_aa: CASTSPREDMANTGELFF
v_call: TRBV9; cdr3_aa: CASSVADGYNYEQYF
v_call: TRBV30; cdr3_aa: CAWSVGAGELFF
v_call: TRBV2; cdr3_aa: CASSRTAEKLFF
v_call: TRBV19; cdr3_aa: CASASTNTEAFF
v_call: TRBV6-5; cdr3_aa: CASSYSTSGSGEQYF
v_call: TRBV6-5; cdr3_aa: CASSYGQGMEAFF
v_call: TRBV9; cdr3_aa: CASSLGTRYEQYF
v_call: TRBV7-9; cdr3_aa: CASSLEIGAETQYF
v_call: TRBV5-6; cdr3_aa: CASSLDISYEQYF
v_call: TRBV5-6; cdr3_aa: CASSNGLLPYEQYF
v_call: TRBV28; cdr3_aa: CASSPDLLFGYTF
v_call: TRBV9; cdr3_aa: CASSSSGSFNQPQHF
v_call: TRBV4-1; cdr3_aa: CASSQEAPLNEKLFF
v_call: TRBV10-3; cdr3_aa: CAIATAHGDTQYF
v_call: TRBV14; cdr3_aa: CASSQSHLSANTGELFF
v_call: TRBV5-1; cdr3_aa: CASSLRTGGISTEAFF
v_call: TRBV30; cdr3_aa: CAWSVPPGAFF
v_call: TRBV9; cdr3_aa: CASSGETSGGHNEQFF
v_call: TRBV27; cdr3_aa: CASSLAGGTYEQYF
v_call: TRBV27; cdr3_aa: CASSTLPGDLLNTEAFF
v_call: TRBV9; cdr3_aa: CASSGQREIQDTQYF